The clone carrying this TCR beta chain was observed at least ten times. Its antigen is still unknown. This entry belongs to a study of neurological immune-mediated disorders. Trimming removed 2 bases from V and 6 bases from J; junction bases left unmatched: 6. The length of the CDR3 is 16 residues. Sample time point: longitudinal time-point 2. PBMCs stored at -80 C, 2 million in total, were the source of the unsorted libraries. With 10-nucleotide random UMIs included, cDNA was synthesized by 5'RACE. Using its own MiXCR run on the 5' RACE reads, TCRdb lists one record per CDR3 protein. The sample holds some 30,000 distinct CDR3 sequences, roughly an eighth seen once. Study-level findings and limits: Private repertoires in all groups were suggested by the finding that expanded clones across subjects shared no CDR3 amino acid sequences.

Sequencing was done on a sample of PBMCs. This sequence joins TRBV12-3 or TRBV12-4 and TRBJ2-1, with 11 bases fitting TRBD2. The receptor comes from a woman in her thirties or forties in good health. The CDR3 DNA is TGTGCCAGCAGTTTATTATTACTAGCGGGAGTCAATGAGCAGTTCTTC. Translation gives CASSLLLLAGVNEQFF.